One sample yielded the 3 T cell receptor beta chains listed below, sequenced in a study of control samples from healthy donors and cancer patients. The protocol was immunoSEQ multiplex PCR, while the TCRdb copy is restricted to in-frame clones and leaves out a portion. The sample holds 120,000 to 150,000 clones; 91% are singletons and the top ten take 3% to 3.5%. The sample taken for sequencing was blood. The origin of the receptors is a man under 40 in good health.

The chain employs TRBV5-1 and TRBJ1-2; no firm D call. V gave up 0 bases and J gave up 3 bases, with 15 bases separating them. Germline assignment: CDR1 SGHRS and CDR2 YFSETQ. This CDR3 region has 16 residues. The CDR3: CASSLEGRQDHYGYTF. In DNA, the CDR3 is TGCGCCAGCAGCTTGGAGGGCCGGCAGGACCACTATGGCTACACCTTC.

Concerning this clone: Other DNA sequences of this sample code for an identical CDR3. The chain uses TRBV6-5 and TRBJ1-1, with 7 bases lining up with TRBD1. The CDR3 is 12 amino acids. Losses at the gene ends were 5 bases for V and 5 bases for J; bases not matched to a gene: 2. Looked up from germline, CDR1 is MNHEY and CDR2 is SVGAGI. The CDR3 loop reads CASSTGVTEAFF. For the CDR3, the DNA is TGTGCCAGCAGTACAGGGGTAACTGAAGCTTTCTTT.

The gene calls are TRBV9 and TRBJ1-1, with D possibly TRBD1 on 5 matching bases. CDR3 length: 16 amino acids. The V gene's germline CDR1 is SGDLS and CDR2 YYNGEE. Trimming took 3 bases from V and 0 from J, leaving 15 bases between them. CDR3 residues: CASSDTGTDLNTEAFF. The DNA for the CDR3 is TGTGCCAGCAGCGATACGGGGACGGACTTGAACACTGAAGCTTTCTTT.